Below, 5 T cell receptor beta chains from the same sample are listed, as sequenced in a study of T cell repertoires in cytomegalovirus infection. TCRdb itself ran the reads through MiXCR, one entry per CDR3 protein. Of hundreds of thousands of distinct CDR3 sequences listed, roughly 35% are singletons. The sequencing input was PBMCs. All receptors come from a human donor in good health (CMV status not recorded). Some clones in this sample may be carry-over from other donors' samples.

This clonotype came up a few times. This chain links TRBV7-9 with TRBJ2-2; maybe TRBD2 (5 bases). Germline CDR1 reads SEHNR; CDR2 reads FQNEAQ (reference sequence). V was clipped by 5 bases and J by 0 bases, with 16 bases between them. This CDR3 region has 17 residues. The CDR3: CASSTRSGSPNTGELFF. The CDR3, as DNA: TGTGCCAGCAGCACTAGGTCGGGATCACCGAACACCGGGGAGCTGTTTTTT.

The V call is TRBV19, the J call TRBJ2-4, with 14 bases that match TRBD2. This CDR3 is built from 19 residues. Germline CDR1 is LNHDA and CDR2 is SQIVND (reference sequence). The trim removed 7 bases at V and 1 base at J, leaving 12 bases unmatched. DNA of the CDR3: TGTGCCAGTATCCCCATGGCCCGGACTAGCGGGGGGGCCAAAAACATTCAGTACTTC. It specifies CASIPMARTSGGAKNIQYF.

The chain is built from TRBV7-8 and TRBJ2-1, with D perhaps matching TRBD1 or TRBD2 (5 bases each). CDR1 and CDR2 from the germline V gene are SGHVS and FQNEAQ. The CDR3 loop spans 15 amino acids. V dropped 3 bases and J dropped 9 bases, with 18 bases sitting between them. The CDR3 is CASSLLGRGPSEQFF. The CDR3 coding sequence is TGTGCCAGCAGCTTGTTGGGACGAGGGCCAAGTGAGCAGTTCTTC.

The chain couples TRBV6-2 or TRBV6-3 to TRBJ1-5, with D hard to call. The V end was cut by 4 bases, the J end by 10 bases, with 14 bases between. CDR3 length: 13 residues. In germline, CDR1 is MNHEY, CDR2 SVGEGT. CDR3 in DNA: TGTGCCAGCAGTTCGGTCAGAATTGGCCCCCAGCATTTT. Protein: CASSSVRIGPQHF.

Written as DNA, the CDR3 is TGTGCCAGCAGTCGCACAGGGGTAAAGCAGCCCCAGCATTTT. It codes for CASSRTGVKQPQHF. This chain joins TRBV12-3 or TRBV12-4 and TRBJ1-5; TRBD1 matches 7 bases. The CDR3 length is 14 residues. The junction had 8 bases not matched to a gene; V was cut back by 5 bases and J by 7 bases.